These T cell receptor beta chains were read from a single sample in a study of immune characterization of retroperitoneal liposarcoma. TCRdb re-called the PCR reads through MiXCR, storing one row per CDR3 protein. The repertoire holds some 3,000 distinct CDR3 sequences, with roughly 44% as singletons. Specimen: tumor tissue. The receptors originated from a male donor with retroperitoneal liposarcoma. CDR3s include the opening cysteine and the closing phenylalanine or tryptophan. A D gene is named only where the DNA matches it firmly. A row's size may be missing; if present it is once, few, many or a size class.

J	size	V	D	DNA	CDR3
TRBJ1-5	few	TRBV11-2	-	TGTGCCAGCACCAATAACCCGGACGCCTGGCCCCAGCATTTT	CASTNNPDAWPQHF
TRBJ1-5	-	TRBV7-2	-	TGTGCCAGCAGCTTAGGGTTCGGGACGGGCAATCAGCCCCAGCATTTT	CASSLGFGTGNQPQHF
TRBJ2-1	-	TRBV7-6	-	TGTGCTAGCAGCTTGCCCGACGGCGAGACCCAGTTCTTC	CASSLPDGETQFF
TRBJ2-1	many	TRBV6-1	TRBD2	TGTGCCAGCAGCCCCGGGGTAGCGGGATACAATGAGCAGTTCTTC	CASSPGVAGYNEQFF
TRBJ2-4	-	TRBV6-6	TRBD1	TGTGTCAGCAGTTACCTAAGACAGGGCGATAACATTCAGTACTTC	CVSSYLRQGDNIQYF
TRBJ1-5	-	TRBV12-5	TRBD1	TGTGCTAGTGGTTTAGGACAGGGCGGACAGCCCCAGCATTTT	CASGLGQGGQPQHF
TRBJ2-3	few	TRBV6-1	TRBD2	TGTGCCAGCAGTGAAGGGCTAGCGGGGGGGCAATATACGCAGTATTTT	CASSEGLAGGQYTQYF
TRBJ2-7	-	TRBV5-1	-	TGCGCCAGCAGCTTAGGTAGTGGACGCGGCTCCTACGAGCAGTACTTC	CASSLGSGRGSYEQYF
TRBJ2-1	few	TRBV6-1	TRBD2	TGTGCCAGCAGAGGAGGGACTAGCGTATACAATGAGCAGTTCTTC	CASRGGTSVYNEQFF
TRBJ2-3	-	TRBV27	TRBD2	TGTGCCAGCAGTTCGAGACTAGCGGGGGGGACAGATACGCAGTATTTT	CASSSRLAGGTDTQYF
TRBJ1-1	-	TRBV27	-	TGTGCCAGCAAAAAGAAGGGGGAAGCTTTCTTT	CASKKKGEAFF
TRBJ2-3	few	TRBV11-2	TRBD2	TGTGCCAGCAGCCCATACCCGACTAGCGGGAGCGGCACAGATACGCAGTATTTT	CASSPYPTSGSGTDTQYF
TRBJ2-2	medium-sized	TRBV6-6	-	TGTGCCAGCAGTTACTCGAGGGACACCGGGGAGCTGTTTTTT	CASSYSRDTGELFF
TRBJ2-1	many	TRBV7-2	-	TGTGCCAGCACCCCGGGCGGGGCGTCCTACGAGCAGTTCTTC	CASTPGGASYEQFF
TRBJ2-3	-	TRBV7-4	TRBD2	TGTGCCAGCAGCTTAGGACTAGCGCCCCTCGGCGATACGCAGTATTTT	CASSLGLAPLGDTQYF
TRBJ2-7	-	TRBV12-3/TRBV12-4	TRBD1	TGTGCCAGCAGTTTAGGGACAGGGATGAACGAGCAGTACTTC	CASSLGTGMNEQYF
TRBJ2-7	-	TRBV7-8	-	TGTGCCAGCAGCTTAGTCAGTCCTTCCTACGAGCAGTACTTC	CASSLVSPSYEQYF
TRBJ2-1	-	TRBV11-3	TRBD1	TGTGCCAGCAGCCATAGAGGGGGCCGGAGCCATGAGCAGTTCTTC	CASSHRGGRSHEQFF
TRBJ2-7	many	TRBV12-3/TRBV12-4	TRBD2	TGTGCCAGCAGTTCTAGCGGGACCTCCTACGAGCAGTACTTC	CASSSSGTSYEQYF
TRBJ2-7	many	TRBV6-5	TRBD2	TGTGCCAGCAAGGATGGCGGGAGGGGGGAGCAGTACTTC	CASKDGGRGEQYF
TRBJ2-1	-	TRBV6-6	TRBD2	TGTGCCAGCAGTTACGAGCGCGGGGGGTTCTACAATGAGCAGTTCTTC	CASSYERGGFYNEQFF
TRBJ2-7	-	TRBV12-3/TRBV12-4	TRBD2	TGTGCCAGCATGCGAGCGGGAGCCTACGAGCAGTACTTC	CASMRAGAYEQYF
TRBJ2-3	-	TRBV6-1	-	TGTGCCAGCAGTGAAGTAGGCACAGATACGCAGTATTTT	CASSEVGTDTQYF
TRBJ2-7	medium-sized	TRBV28	TRBD1	TGTGCCAGCAGTTTAGGGGACAGGGGGTCTCAGGAGCAGTACTTC	CASSLGDRGSQEQYF
TRBJ2-3	-	TRBV6-1	-	TGTGCCAGCAGTACCCCCCAGAGCACAGATACGCAGTATTTT	CASSTPQSTDTQYF
TRBJ2-1	-	TRBV11-1	-	TGTGCCAGCAGCAGATCCGGGAAAGACAATGAGCAGTTCTTC	CASSRSGKDNEQFF
TRBJ1-3	once	TRBV7-6	TRBD1	TGTGCCAGCAGCCCCCGACAGGGCTATGGAAACACCATATATTTT	CASSPRQGYGNTIYF
TRBJ2-1	-	TRBV6-1	-	TGTGCCAGCAGTCGAGCCGGGCCGGCGATGGAAATTGAGCAGTTCTTC	CASSRAGPAMEIEQFF
TRBJ2-3	-	TRBV7-6	-	TGTGCCAGCAGCCCCGCGGGTAACCGACACAGATACGCAGTATTT	CASSPAGNRHRYAVF
TRBJ2-3	-	TRBV6-1	TRBD2	TGTGCCAGCAGACCCCTAGCGGGGACTAGCACAGATACGCAGTATTTT	CASRPLAGTSTDTQYF
TRBJ2-3	-	TRBV6-1	-	TGTGCCAGCAGTGAACTAGGAGGTACGCAGTATTTT	CASSELGGTQYF
TRBJ2-1	large	TRBV12-3/TRBV12-4	TRBD2	TGTGCCAGCAGCCCCGGGACTAGCGGATACAATGAGCAGTTCTTC	CASSPGTSGYNEQFF
TRBJ2-1	few	TRBV11-2	TRBD2	TGTGCCAGCACCATAGCGGGGGGTTTTGCGTACAATGAGCAGTTCTTC	CASTIAGGFAYNEQFF
TRBJ2-1	many	TRBV6-1	TRBD2	TGTGCCAGCAGTTTTTACAAGGGGAGGGTCAATGAGCAGTTCTTC	CASSFYKGRVNEQFF
TRBJ2-1	few	TRBV5-4	TRBD1	TGTGCCAGCAGCTTGTACAGGGGTTCCTACAATGAGCAGTTCTTC	CASSLYRGSYNEQFF
TRBJ2-5	few	TRBV6-1	TRBD2	TGTGCCAGCAGTGAACTAGCGGGAGGGCCAGAGACCCAGTACTTC	CASSELAGGPETQYF
TRBJ2-3	-	TRBV5-4	-	TGTGCCAGCAGCTTGGCCGGCGGCACAGATACGCAGTATTTT	CASSLAGGTDTQYF